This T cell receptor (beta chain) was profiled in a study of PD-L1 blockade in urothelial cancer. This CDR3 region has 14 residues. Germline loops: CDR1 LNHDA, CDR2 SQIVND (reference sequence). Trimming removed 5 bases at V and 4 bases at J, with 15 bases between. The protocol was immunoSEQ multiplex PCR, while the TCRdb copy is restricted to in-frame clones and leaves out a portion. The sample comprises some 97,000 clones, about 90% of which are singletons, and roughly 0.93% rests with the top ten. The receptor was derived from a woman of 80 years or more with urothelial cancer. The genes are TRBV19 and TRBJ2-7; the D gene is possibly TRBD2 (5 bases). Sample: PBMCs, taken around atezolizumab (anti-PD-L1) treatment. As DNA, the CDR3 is TGTGCCAGTAGTCCCTCTGCGGGTCGGTACGAGCAGTACTTC. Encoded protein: CASSPSAGRYEQYF. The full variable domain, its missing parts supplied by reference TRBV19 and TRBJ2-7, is DGGITQSPKYLFRKEGQNVTLSCEQNLNHDAMYWYRQDPGQGLRLIYYSQIVNDFQKGDIAEGYSVSREKKESFPLTVTSAQKNPTAFYLCASSPSAGRYEQYFGPGTRLTVT.